The 9 T cell receptor beta chains below come from one sample, sequenced in a study of cytomegalovirus exposure and HLA in healthy donors. The PCR contained 60 Vbeta and 13 Jbeta primers. Method: immunoSEQ multiplex PCR; TCRdb's copy keeps in-frame clones and lacks some. The table lists 150,000 to 200,000 clones, more than 80% of them singletons, with around 6.7% in the top ten. Sequencing was carried out using PBMCs. Receptor source: a woman between 25 and 40 years old in good health and CMV-seropositive.

The J gene is TRBJ2-3, the V gene TRBV5-1, with D unresolved. CDR1 and CDR2 from the germline V gene are SGHRS and YFSETQ. The germline V and J ends were trimmed by 4 bases and 2 bases, with 8 bases remaining between them. The length of the CDR3 is 13 residues. CDR3 nucleotide sequence: TGCGCCAGCAGCACCTCAGTCACAGATACGCAGTATTTT. It encodes CASSTSVTDTQYF.

The chain combines TRBV2 with TRBJ1-1; D is uncertain. V dropped 3 bases and J dropped 4 bases, with 9 bases sitting between them. Germline CDR1 reads SNHLY; CDR2 reads FYNNEI. The CDR3 sequence is 13 residues long. The CDR3 DNA reads TGTGCCAGCAGTGATCTAGGCCGCACTGAAGCTTTCTTT. It is translated as CASSDLGRTEAFF.

The chain combines TRBV4-2 with TRBJ1-5; no firm D call. Germline V gene data show CDR1 as LGHNA and CDR2 as YNFKEQ. V was pared by 0 bases and J by 7 bases, with 13 bases between. The CDR3 sequence is 15 residues long. The CDR3 here is CASSQDWAEGQPQHF. DNA for the CDR3: TGTGCCAGCAGCCAAGATTGGGCAGAAGGACAGCCCCAGCATTTT.

As for this clone: The sample carries other DNA sequences with the same CDR3. The chain joins TRBV19 to TRBJ2-1; D ambiguous. Germline CDR1 reads LNHDA; CDR2 reads SQIVND (reference sequence). V was shortened by 5 bases and J by 3 bases, with 2 bases between the two germline ends. This CDR3 has 11 amino acids. For the CDR3, the DNA is TGTGCCAGTAGTCTCTACAATGAGCAGTTCTTC. Translation gives CASSLYNEQFF.

V usage is TRBV7-9 and J usage is TRBJ1-1; 7 bases map to TRBD1. The length of the CDR3 is 14 residues. The germline V gene encodes CDR1 SEHNR and CDR2 FQNEAQ (reference sequence). J was trimmed by 4 bases and V by 3 bases; bases with no gene match: 5. The CDR3 sequence is CASSLGQRVTEAFF. The CDR3 DNA sequence: TGTGCCAGCAGCTTGGGACAGAGAGTCACTGAAGCTTTCTTT.

This clone occurred a few times. V is TRBV7-3 and J is TRBJ2-3, with a possible D match to TRBD2 (7 bases). The CDR3 totals 15 residues. Trimming stripped 5 bases from V and 4 bases from J, with 16 bases between. Germline CDR1 and CDR2: SGHTA and FQGTGA. CDR3 nucleotides: TGTGCCAGCAGCGCTATAGGGGGGGCCGCAGATACGCAGTATTTT. Translating gives CASSAIGGAADTQYF.

The chain carries TRBV9 and TRBJ1-3; D possibly corresponds to TRBD1 (5 bases). V lost 4 bases and J lost 4, with 24 bases in between. This CDR3 is 18 amino acids long. CDR1 and CDR2 from the germline V gene are SGDLS and YYNGEE. This CDR3 reads CASSLLGGGSSGGNTIYF. The CDR3 DNA reads TGTGCCAGCAGCCTCCTGGGGGGGGGTAGCTCTGGCGGAAACACCATATATTTT.

The chain uses TRBV14 and TRBJ1-1; no firm D call. The CDR3 runs to 15 residues. Germline V gene lookup returns CDR1 SGHDN and CDR2 FVKESK. The V end was cut by 1 base, the J end by 3 bases, with 12 bases between. This chain's CDR3 is CASSQGSRPYTEAFF. DNA for the CDR3: TGTGCCAGCAGCCAAGGAAGCAGGCCATACACTGAAGCTTTCTTT.

In its sample, this clone was seen once. The chain is built from TRBV7-2 and TRBJ2-1; 10 bases line up with TRBD2. The germline gives CDR1 SGHTA, CDR2 FQGNSA. This CDR3 is 16 amino acids long. V lost 2 bases and J lost 6; bases outside the gene matches: 7. The CDR3 bases are TGTGCCAGCAGCTTATACGGGACTAGCGAGATCAATGAGCAGTTCTTC. Its protein product is CASSLYGTSEINEQFF.